This T cell receptor (beta chain) is drawn from a study of blood T cell repertoires in COVID-19. Study-level information: The United States, Italy and Spain were the sources of the acute and convalescent COVID-19 samples. PBMCs, B-cell-depleted T cells, or T cells provided the cDNA or gDNA that made up the material.

Cohort assignment relied on participant-reported clinical history. CDR3 length: 16 amino acids. Trimming took off 0 bases at V and 4 bases at J, with 18 bases between the two ends. The V gene's germline CDR1 is GTSNPN and CDR2 SVGIG (reference sequence). In the original workflow: Estimated nucleated cell counts came from reference gene primer amplification. Clones were read by immunoSEQ multiplex PCR, and TCRdb kept only the in-frame ones, dropping some. The V and J calls and clone size come from that table; D and trimming were worked out from the DNA. Of some 300,000 clones detected, roughly 91% appear once; the ten largest clones hold roughly a tenth.

The chain has TRBV30 and TRBJ1-2, with unresolved D. Sequencing was carried out using PBMCs or T cells enriched from blood (not recorded which). The TCR sequence derives from a woman in her 30s who had recovered from COVID-19. CDR3 DNA: TGTGCCTGGAGTGTTCACCCGACAAGGTACAGCTATGGCTACACCTTC. Amino acids: CAWSVHPTRYSYGYTF.